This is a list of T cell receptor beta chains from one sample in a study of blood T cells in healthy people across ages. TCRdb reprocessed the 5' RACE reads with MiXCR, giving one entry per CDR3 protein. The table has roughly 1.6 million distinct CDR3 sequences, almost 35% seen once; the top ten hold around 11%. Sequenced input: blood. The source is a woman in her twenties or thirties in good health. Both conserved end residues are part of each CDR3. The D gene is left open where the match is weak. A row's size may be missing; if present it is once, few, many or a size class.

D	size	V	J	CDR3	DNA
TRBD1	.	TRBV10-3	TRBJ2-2	CAAGDRSNTGELFF	TGTGCCGCTGGGGACAGGTCGAACACCGGGGAGCTGTTTTTT
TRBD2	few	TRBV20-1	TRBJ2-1	CSARSRTSYSEQFF	TGCAGTGCTAGGTCCAGGACTAGCTATAGTGAGCAGTTCTTC
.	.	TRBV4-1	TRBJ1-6	CASSQEAGGSYSPLHF	TGCGCCAGCAGCCAAGAAGCAGGTGGTAGTTATTCACCCCTCCACTTT
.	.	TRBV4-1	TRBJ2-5	CATSDSPRQETQYF	TGCGCCACTTCGGACAGTCCCAGGCAAGAGACCCAGTACTTC
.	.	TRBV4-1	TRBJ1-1	CASSQDGRGGAFF	TGCGCCAGCAGCCAGGACGGGCGGGGGGGAGCTTTCTTT
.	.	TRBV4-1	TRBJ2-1	CASSQEGPPSPNEQFF	TGCGCCAGCAGCCAAGAGGGCCCTCCCTCCCCCAATGAGCAGTTCTTC
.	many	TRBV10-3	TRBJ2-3	CAIRASHTDTQYF	TGTGCCATCAGGGCTAGTCACACAGATACGCAGTATTTT
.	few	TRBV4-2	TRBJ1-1	CASSQVGKMNTEAFF	TGTGCCAGCAGCCAAGTGGGTAAGATGAACACTGAAGCTTTCTTT
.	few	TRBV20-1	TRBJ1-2	CSAREFRAHYGYTF	TGCAGTGCTAGAGAATTCAGGGCCCACTATGGCTACACCTTC
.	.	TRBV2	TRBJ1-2	CASSVTTDTYGYTF	TGTGCCAGCAGTGTAACAACCGACACTTATGGCTACACCTTC
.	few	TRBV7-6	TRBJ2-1	CASSLAWDGYNEQFF	TGTGCCAGCAGCTTAGCCTGGGACGGTTACAATGAGCAGTTCTTC
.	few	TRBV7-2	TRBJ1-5	CASSLDGGGSNQPQHF	TGTGCCAGCAGCTTGGATGGCGGGGGGAGCAATCAGCCCCAGCATTTT
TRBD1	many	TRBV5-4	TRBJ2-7	CASSLRDRSSYEQYF	TGTGCCAGCAGCCTCCGGGACAGGAGCTCCTACGAGCAGTACTTC
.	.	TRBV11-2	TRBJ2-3	CASSPGVGSTDTQYF	TGTGCCAGCAGCCCAGGGGTGGGTAGCACAGATACGCAGTATTTT
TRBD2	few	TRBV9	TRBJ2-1	CASSVGGGKLGEQFF	TGTGCCAGCAGCGTCGGGGGAGGGAAGTTGGGTGAGCAGTTCTTC
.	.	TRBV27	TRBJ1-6	CASSTVGRRAPLYNSPLHF	TGTGCCAGCAGCACCGTTGGCCGCAGGGCCCCGCTTTATAATTCACCCCTCCACTTT
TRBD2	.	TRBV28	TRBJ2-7	CASKTSGRIYEQYF	TGTGCCAGCAAAACTAGCGGGAGGATTTACGAGCAGTACTTC
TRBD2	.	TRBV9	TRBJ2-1	CASSGESLAGVRDEQFF	TGTGCCAGCAGCGGCGAGTCCCTAGCGGGAGTTCGTGATGAGCAGTTCTTC
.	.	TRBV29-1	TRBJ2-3	CSVEERATQVTDTQYF	TGCAGCGTTGAAGAGAGGGCTACGCAGGTCACAGATACGCAGTATTTT
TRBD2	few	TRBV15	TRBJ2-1	CATSPSGNLYNEQFF	TGTGCCACCAGCCCTAGCGGAAACCTTTACAATGAGCAGTTCTTC
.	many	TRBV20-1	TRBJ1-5	CSARGGSGPNQPQHF	TGCAGTGCTAGAGGAGGTTCTGGCCCCAATCAGCCCCAGCATTTT
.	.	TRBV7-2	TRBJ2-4	CASSLGGSTKNIQYF	TGTGCCAGCAGCTTAGGTGGGAGTACCAAAAACATTCAGTACTTC
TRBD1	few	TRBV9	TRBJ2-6	CASSGGQGFSGANVLTF	TGTGCCAGCAGCGGGGGACAGGGCTTTTCTGGGGCCAACGTCCTGACTTTC
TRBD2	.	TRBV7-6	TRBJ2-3	CASSLVASGGYTDTQYF	TGTGCCAGCAGCTTAGTTGCTAGCGGGGGGTACACAGATACGCAGTATTTT
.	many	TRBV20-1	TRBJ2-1	CSARDLGNEQFF	TGCAGTGCTAGAGATTTGGGCAATGAGCAGTTCTTC
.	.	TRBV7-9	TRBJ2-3	CACSLVSTRDTQYF	TGTGCCTGCAGCTTAGTCTCAACAAGGGATACGCAGTATTTT
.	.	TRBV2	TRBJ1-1	CASHLGQLMNTEAFF	TGTGCCAGCCATCTTGGGCAGTTAATGAACACTGAAGCTTTCTTT